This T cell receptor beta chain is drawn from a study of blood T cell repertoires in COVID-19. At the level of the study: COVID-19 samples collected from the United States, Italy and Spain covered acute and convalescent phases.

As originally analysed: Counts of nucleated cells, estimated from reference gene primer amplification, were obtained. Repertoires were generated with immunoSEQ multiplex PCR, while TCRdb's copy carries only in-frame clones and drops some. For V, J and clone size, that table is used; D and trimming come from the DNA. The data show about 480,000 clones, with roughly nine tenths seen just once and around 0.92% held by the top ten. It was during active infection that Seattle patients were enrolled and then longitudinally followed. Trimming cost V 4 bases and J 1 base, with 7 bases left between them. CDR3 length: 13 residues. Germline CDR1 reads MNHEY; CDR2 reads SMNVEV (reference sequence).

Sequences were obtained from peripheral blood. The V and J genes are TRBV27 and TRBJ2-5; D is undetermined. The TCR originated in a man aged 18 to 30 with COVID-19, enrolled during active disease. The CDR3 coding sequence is TGTGCCAGCAGTTCTACGGTCCAAGAGACCCAGTACTTC. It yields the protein CASSSTVQETQYF.